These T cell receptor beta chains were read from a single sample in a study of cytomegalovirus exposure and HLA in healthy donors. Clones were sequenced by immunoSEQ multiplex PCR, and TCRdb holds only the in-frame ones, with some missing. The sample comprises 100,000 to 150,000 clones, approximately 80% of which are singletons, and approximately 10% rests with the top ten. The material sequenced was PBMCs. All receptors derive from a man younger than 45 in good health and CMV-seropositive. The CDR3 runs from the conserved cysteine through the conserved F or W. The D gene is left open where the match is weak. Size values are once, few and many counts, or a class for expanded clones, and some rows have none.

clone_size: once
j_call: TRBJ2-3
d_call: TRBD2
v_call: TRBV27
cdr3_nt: TGTGCCAGCAGTTTACTAGCGGGTGCTAGCACAGATACGCAGTATTTT
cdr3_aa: CASSLLAGASTDTQYF

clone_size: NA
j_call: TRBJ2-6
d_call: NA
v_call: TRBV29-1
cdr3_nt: TGCAGCGGATGGCTCCAATCTGGGGCCAACGGCCTGACTTTC
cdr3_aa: CSGWLQSGANGLTF

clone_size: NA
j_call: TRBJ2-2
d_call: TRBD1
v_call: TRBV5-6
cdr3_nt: TGTGCCAGCAGCCCGGACAGGGGGGCCGGGGAGCTGTTTTTT
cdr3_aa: CASSPDRGAGELFF

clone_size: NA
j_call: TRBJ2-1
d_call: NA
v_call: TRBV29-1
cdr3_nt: TGCAGCGCGGTGGGGGCAGACAATGAGCAGTTCTTC
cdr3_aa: CSAVGADNEQFF

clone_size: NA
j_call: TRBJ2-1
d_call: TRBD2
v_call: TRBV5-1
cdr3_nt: TGCGCCAGCAGCTTCGACCTGAGCGGGGGGGCCGACAATGAGCAGTTCTTC
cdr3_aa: CASSFDLSGGADNEQFF

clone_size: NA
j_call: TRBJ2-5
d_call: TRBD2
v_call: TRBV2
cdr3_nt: TGTGCCAGCAGTGAAGCGGGGCGGGGGGGCCGGGAGACCCAGTACTTC
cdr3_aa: CASSEAGRGGRETQYF

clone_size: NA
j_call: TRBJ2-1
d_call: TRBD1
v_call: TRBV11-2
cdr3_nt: TGTGCCAGCAGCTACGGACAGGGTGTCGATGAGCAGTTCTTC
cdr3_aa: CASSYGQGVDEQFF

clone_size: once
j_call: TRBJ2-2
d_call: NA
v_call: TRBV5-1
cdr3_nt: TGCGCCAGCAGCTTGGTGCCTAATAACACCGGGGAGCTGTTTTTT
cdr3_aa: CASSLVPNNTGELFF

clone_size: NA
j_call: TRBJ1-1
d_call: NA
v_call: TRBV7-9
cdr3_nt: TGTGCCAGCAGCTTAGCGGGTCACGAGGCGGACACTGAAGCTTTCTTT
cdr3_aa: CASSLAGHEADTEAFF

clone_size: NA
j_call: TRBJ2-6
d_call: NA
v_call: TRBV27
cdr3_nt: TGTGCCAGCAGCCGTTACTCTGGGGCCAACGTCCTGACTTTC
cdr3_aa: CASSRYSGANVLTF

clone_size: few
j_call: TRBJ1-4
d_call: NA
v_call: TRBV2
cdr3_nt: TGTGCCAGCAACTCCATACAGGGAAAAAATGAAAAACTGTTTTTT
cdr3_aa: CASNSIQGKNEKLFF

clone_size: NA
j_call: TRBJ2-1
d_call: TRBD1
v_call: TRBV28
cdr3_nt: TGTGCCAGCAGTACACAGGGGAAAGTGCCCTACAATGAGCAGTTCTTC
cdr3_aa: CASSTQGKVPYNEQFF